This passage covers 25 T cell receptor beta chains from one sample sequenced in a study of blood T cell repertoires in COVID-19. Data came from immunoSEQ multiplex PCR; TCRdb stores just in-frame clones and leaves some out. The sample includes approximately 170,000 clones, 65% to 80% of them seen just once. The sample consisted of PBMCs or T cells enriched from blood (not recorded which). These receptors came from a woman in her 70s in a cohort exposed to, infected with or recovered from COVID-19 (not recorded which).

This clone was counted once. The chain uses TRBV27 and TRBJ2-5, with D possibly TRBD1 on 6 matching bases. V was pared by 2 bases and J by 4 bases, with 11 bases between. Germline CDR1 is MNHEY and CDR2 is SMNVEV (reference sequence). The CDR3 is 14 residues long. The CDR3 sequence is CASSLDRGIETQYF. The CDR3 nucleotides are TGTGCCAGCAGTTTAGATAGGGGGATAGAGACCCAGTACTTC.

The chain couples TRBV6-2 or TRBV6-3 to TRBJ2-7; D ambiguous. CDR1 is MNHEY, CDR2 SVGEGT, per germline. CDR3 length equals 12 residues. Deletions cut 4 bases from V and 2 bases from J, with 6 bases between. As DNA, the CDR3 is TGTGCCAGCAGTTCTCTCGCCTACGAGCAGTACTTC. Its protein product is CASSSLAYEQYF.

The chain carries TRBV7-3 and TRBJ1-2; 12 nucleotides match TRBD1. The trim removed 3 bases at V and 8 bases at J, leaving 1 base unmatched. CDR1 and CDR2 from the germline V gene are SGHTA and FQGTGA. The CDR3 has 13 residues. The CDR3 spells CASSLGQGAGYTF. Written as DNA, the CDR3 is TGTGCCAGCAGCTTGGGACAGGGGGCCGGCTACACCTTC.

V gene TRBV7-9 combines with J gene TRBJ1-5, with 7 bases fitting TRBD1. After removal of 1 base from V and 5 bases from J, the junction contained 5 bases not matched to a gene. Germline V gives CDR1 SEHNR, CDR2 FQNEAQ (reference sequence). The length of the CDR3 is 15 residues. The chain's CDR3 is CASSLGWDSYQPQHF. In DNA form, the CDR3 reads TGTGCCAGCAGCTTAGGTTGGGACAGTTATCAGCCCCAGCATTTT.

The chain uses TRBV12-3 or TRBV12-4 and TRBJ1-2, with 9 bases that match TRBD1. The CDR3 length is 13 residues. The V segment lost 6 bases and the J segment 6 bases; nucleotides outside the gene matches: 5. The CDR3 spells CASRVQGADGYTF. The CDR3 DNA follows: TGTGCCAGCAGGGTACAGGGGGCCGATGGCTACACCTTC.

This clone was counted a single time. V and J are TRBV28 and TRBJ1-1, with D perhaps TRBD1 (6 bases). From germline, CDR1 is MDHEN and CDR2 SYDVKM. This CDR3 region has 13 residues. The V and J ends lost 10 bases and 1 base respectively, with 13 bases between them. CDR3 nucleotides: TGTGCCACCACGGGACACTCGAACACTGAAGCTTTCTTT. Its protein is CATTGHSNTEAFF.

The V and J genes are TRBV12-5 and TRBJ2-5, with D possibly matching TRBD2 (6 bases). V was trimmed by 4 bases and J by 5 bases, leaving 17 bases between them. The CDR3 is 15 amino acids. Germline-derived CDR1 and CDR2 are LGHNT and FRNRAP. CDR3 DNA: TGTGCTAGTGGTTCCGGGACTGCGCGCGGGGAGACCCAGTACTTC. This translates into CASGSGTARGETQYF.

This clone was seen a few times. The rearrangement uses TRBV5-4 and TRBJ2-2, with D tentatively TRBD2 (6 bases). The CDR3 is made up of 15 amino acids. CDR1 and CDR2 from the germline V gene are SGHNT and YYREEE (reference sequence). V gave up 4 bases and J gave up 1 base, with 11 bases separating them. The CDR3 reads CASSPDSGNTGELFF. In DNA, the CDR3 is TGTGCCAGCAGCCCAGATAGCGGGAACACCGGGGAGCTGTTTTTT.

This rearrangement joins TRBV21-1 to TRBJ2-7; no DNA check was done on the table's D call, TRBD2. TRBV21-1 is a pseudogene locus. This CDR3 is built from 17 residues. CDR3 region: CASSPLKFERSEYEQYF. The DNA of the CDR3 is TGTGCCAGCAGCCCACTCAAGTTTGAGCGGAGCGAATACGAGCAGTACTTC.

CDR3 amino acids: CASKARTVDNEQFF. CDR3 sequence (DNA): TGTGCCAGTAAGGCTAGGACAGTCGACAATGAGCAGTTCTTC. This chain uses TRBV19 with TRBJ2-1; D is possibly TRBD1 (6 bases). The CDR3 is made up of 14 amino acids. With 7 bases removed from V and 5 bases from J, the gap between germline ends came to 15 bases. Germline assignment: CDR1 LNHDA and CDR2 SQIVND (reference sequence).

The rearrangement uses TRBV3-1 (or the pseudogene TRBV3-2) and TRBJ1-6, with D maybe TRBD1 (6 bases). V shed 1 base and J shed 13 bases, with 17 bases lying between them. The CDR3 sequence is 15 residues long. CDR1 and CDR2 from the germline V gene are LGHDT and YNNKEL (reference sequence). CDR3 sequence reads: CASSQGPHDRSPLHF. The CDR3 DNA sequence: TGTGCCAGCAGCCAAGGGCCCCACGACAGGAGTCCCCTCCACTTT.

In this sample, this clone turned up a few times. The V and J genes are TRBV5-5 and TRBJ2-7; D not resolved. Germline V gives CDR1 SGHKS, CDR2 YYEKEE (reference sequence). CDR3 length: 14 residues. Trimming shortened V by 0 bases and J by 0 bases, and 7 bases separated the two germline ends. CDR3 in amino acids: CASSLESVSYEQYF. CDR3 DNA sequence: TGTGCCAGCAGCTTGGAGTCAGTCTCCTACGAGCAGTACTTC.

The chain has TRBV5-5 and TRBJ2-1, with 10 nucleotides matching TRBD1. The V gene's germline CDR1 is SGHKS and CDR2 YYEKEE (reference sequence). V was pared by 4 bases and J by 3 bases, with 7 bases of the junction left unmatched. This CDR3 has 16 residues. In DNA, the CDR3 is TGTGCCAGCAGCCCAACGGACAGGGGGATCTACAATGAGCAGTTCTTC. Residues: CASSPTDRGIYNEQFF. Drawing the rest from reference TRBV5-5 and TRBJ2-1, the complete variable domain is DAGVTQSPTHLIKTRGQQVTLRCSPISGHKSVSWYQQVLGQGPQFIFQYYEKEERGRGNFPDRFSARQFPNYSSELNVNALLLGDSALYLCASSPTDRGIYNEQFFGPGTRLTVL.

The rearrangement joins TRBV7-3 to TRBJ2-1; TRBD2 matches at 12 bases. V dropped 0 bases and J dropped 6; count of bases not matched to a gene: 3. Germline V gene data show CDR1 as SGHTA and CDR2 as FQGTGA. The length of the CDR3 is 16 residues. The CDR3 nucleotides read TGTGCCAGCAGCTTAACTTCTAGCGGGGGGGTCAATGAGCAGTTCTTC. It specifies CASSLTSSGGVNEQFF.

The V call is TRBV10-1, the J call TRBJ1-1, with TRBD1 matching over 7 bases. The germline V gene encodes CDR1 WNHNN and CDR2 SYGVQD (reference sequence). The ends lost 9 bases at V and 4 bases at J; junction bases unmatched: 5. The CDR3 totals 12 residues. For the CDR3, the DNA is TGCGCCAGACACAGGGGAATCACTGAAGCTTTCTTT. As protein: CARHRGITEAFF.

This clone has at least ten counts. This chain joins TRBV5-4 and TRBJ1-2; the match to TRBD1 covers 9 bases. Germline CDR1 reads SGHNT; CDR2 reads YYREEE (reference sequence). The ends lost 3 bases at V and 2 bases at J; junction bases unmatched: 8. The CDR3 has 16 amino acids. The CDR3 DNA follows: TGTGCCAGCAGCTACTACGGGACAGGGAGGAACTATGGCTACACCTTC. As protein: CASSYYGTGRNYGYTF. Full variable domain (missing parts from reference TRBV5-4 and TRBJ1-2): ETGVTQSPTHLIKTRGQQVTLRCSSQSGHNTVSWYQQALGQGPQFIFQYYREEENGRGNFPPRFSGLQFPNYSSELNVNALELDDSALYLCASSYYGTGRNYGYTFGSGTRLTVV.

This chain links TRBV27 with TRBJ2-5; 8 nucleotides match TRBD1. Trimming cost V 7 bases and J 4 bases; bases outside gene matches: 11. CDR1 is MNHEY, CDR2 SMNVEV, per germline (reference sequence). This CDR3 has 15 residues. This CDR3 reads CASNKGQGGGETQYF. CDR3 nucleotides: TGTGCCAGCAACAAAGGACAGGGAGGAGGAGAGACCCAGTACTTC.

The chain recombines TRBV5-4 with TRBJ2-3; 10 nucleotides agree with TRBD1. Germline V gene sequence: CDR1 SGHNT, CDR2 YYREEE (reference sequence). The CDR3 is 16 residues long. J gave up 0 bases and V 5 bases, and 6 bases lay outside the gene matches. The CDR3 is CASSFDRGPSTDTQYF. The CDR3 DNA reads as TGTGCCAGCAGTTTTGACAGGGGGCCGAGCACAGATACGCAGTATTTT.

This clone has just a few counts. The chain combines TRBV20-1 with TRBJ2-7; 13 bases fit TRBD2. V dropped 3 bases and J dropped 12; count of bases not matched to a gene: 11. CDR1 DFQATT and CDR2 SNEGSKA come from the germline V gene (reference sequence). CDR3 length equals 14 residues. The CDR3 DNA is TGCAGTGCTAGTCCCGGACTAGCGGGAGTGGGTGCGTACTTC. This codes for CSASPGLAGVGAYF.

This clone was counted a few times. The chain carries TRBV29-1 and TRBJ2-1; D possibly corresponds to TRBD1 (6 bases). Trimming shortened V by 2 bases and J by 9 bases, and 23 bases separated the two germline ends. CDR1 and CDR2 from the germline V gene are SQVTM and ANQGSEA. The CDR3 runs 16 residues. The CDR3 region is CSVENPSTGVMGEQFF. In DNA form, the CDR3 reads TGCAGCGTTGAAAACCCGTCGACAGGTGTCATGGGTGAGCAGTTCTTC.

This clone was observed a single time. The chain is built from TRBV2 and TRBJ1-1; D might be TRBD1 (6 bases). V lost 6 bases and J 1 base, leaving 9 bases between the germline ends. CDR1 is SNHLY, CDR2 FYNNEI, per germline. CDR3 length equals 13 residues. The CDR3 sequence is CASRRTANTEAFF. CDR3 in DNA: TGTGCCAGCAGGAGGACAGCGAACACTGAAGCTTTCTTT.

The chain uses TRBV28 and TRBJ2-2; 11 bases fit TRBD2. Losses at the gene ends were 5 bases for V and 6 bases for J; bases not matched to a gene: 17. From germline, CDR1 is MDHEN and CDR2 SYDVKM. This CDR3 spans 19 amino acids. DNA for the CDR3: TGTGCCAGCAGTAAGGGGGGGATACCGGGACTAGCGGCCTCCGGGGAGCTGTTTTTT. Protein: CASSKGGIPGLAASGELFF.

The rearrangement uses TRBV24-1 and TRBJ2-3; D may be TRBD1 (6 bases). V was clipped by 4 bases and J by 5 bases, with 27 bases between them. The CDR3 spans 19 residues. The germline V gene has CDR1 KGHDR and CDR2 SFDVKD. CDR3 nucleotide sequence: TGTGCCACCAGTGACCCAAGGCCCTTAGACAGTCCCAGGGGAGATACGCAGTATTTT. Its translation is CATSDPRPLDSPRGDTQYF.

The chain uses TRBV14 and TRBJ2-2, with 13 positions matching TRBD2. CDR3 length: 17 residues. The germline CDR1 and CDR2 sequences are SGHDN and FVKESK. V was clipped by 3 bases and J by 4 bases; unmatched bases: 5. This CDR3 reads CASSQRRTSGGTGELFF. DNA for the CDR3: TGTGCCAGCAGCCAGCGTCGGACTAGCGGGGGCACCGGGGAGCTGTTTTTT. The full variable domain, rest sourced from reference TRBV14 and TRBJ2-2, is EAGVTQFPSHSVIEKGQTVTLRCDPISGHDNLYWYRRVMGKEIKFLLHFVKESKQDESGMPNNRFLAERTGGTYSTLKVQPAELEDSGVYFCASSQRRTSGGTGELFFGEGSRLTVL.

This clone occurred once. The chain recombines TRBV7-2 with TRBJ2-7; 9 nucleotides agree with TRBD2. The CDR3 consists of 18 residues. The V gene's germline CDR1 is SGHTA and CDR2 FQGNSA. Germline trimming cut 3 bases from V and 5 bases from J; bases unmatched to any gene: 17. The CDR3 loop is CASSLTSLAGGSQDEQYF. The CDR3 bases are TGTGCCAGCAGCTTGACCTCGCTGGCGGGAGGGTCCCAGGACGAGCAGTACTTC. Full variable domain (outside the CDR3, taken from reference TRBV7-2 and TRBJ2-7): GAGVSQSPSNKVTEKGKDVELRCDPISGHTALYWYRQSLGQGLEFLIYFQGNSAPDKSGLPSDRFSAERTGGSVSTLTIQRTQQEDSAVYLCASSLTSLAGGSQDEQYFGPGTRLTVT.